Listed below are T cell receptor beta chains from one sample, sequenced in a study of cytomegalovirus exposure and HLA in healthy donors. The data were produced by immunoSEQ multiplex PCR, yet TCRdb's version contains in-frame clones alone and is incomplete. The sample lists roughly 90,000 clones, roughly 70% occurring once. Sequencing was carried out using PBMCs. The receptors were gathered from a man younger than 45 in good health and CMV-seropositive. Both conserved end residues are part of each CDR3. Fields, in order: CDR3 DNA, CDR3 protein, J gene, D gene, clone size, V gene. The D gene is left open where the match is weak. Rows may omit the clone size; those that give it use once, few, many or a size class.

TGTGCCAGTAGTGTACAGGGACCAGCTAACTATGGCTACACCTTC	CASSVQGPANYGYTF	TRBJ1-2	NA	once	TRBV19
TGTGCCAGCAGCTCGCACAGGGTCCAAGAGACCCAGTACTTC	CASSSHRVQETQYF	TRBJ2-5	NA	once	TRBV7-2
TGCGCCAGCAGCCAAGACCAAGTAGCGGGAGGTGATACGCAGTATTTT	CASSQDQVAGGDTQYF	TRBJ2-3	TRBD2	NA	TRBV4-3
TGTGCCTGGAACAGTCGAAACTATGGCTACACCTTC	CAWNSRNYGYTF	TRBJ1-2	NA	NA	TRBV30
TGTGCCTGGACTAGCGGGAATACATTAGTTGCGACCCAGTACTTC	CAWTSGNTLVATQYF	TRBJ2-5	TRBD2	few	TRBV30
TGCGCCAGCAGCCAGGGAGGGTTTGGGGCCAACGTCCTGACTTTC	CASSQGGFGANVLTF	TRBJ2-6	TRBD2	NA	TRBV5-1
TGTGCCAGCTCACCACCCGGAGGAAGAGAGACCCAGTACTTC	CASSPPGGRETQYF	TRBJ2-5	NA	NA	TRBV18
TGTGCCAGCACCCCTACGAATTCACCCCTCCACTTT	CASTPTNSPLHF	TRBJ1-6	NA	NA	TRBV27
TGCAGTGCCCCGGGACTGGGAGAGCAGTACTTC	CSAPGLGEQYF	TRBJ2-7	NA	once	TRBV20-1
TGCAGCGTTGTTAGCCGGTGGCAGTTCTTC	CSVVSRWQFF	TRBJ2-1	NA	NA	TRBV29-1
TGTGCCAGCAGCTTGATCGGGACAGAGAACACCGGGGAGCTGTTTTTT	CASSLIGTENTGELFF	TRBJ2-2	TRBD1	NA	TRBV5-6
TGTGCCAGCAGTTACGACGGGACAGGGGAACTCTATGGCTACACCTTC	CASSYDGTGELYGYTF	TRBJ1-2	TRBD1	NA	TRBV6-6
TGTGCCAGCAGCCTCGGACAGGGCGGCTATGGCTACACCTTC	CASSLGQGGYGYTF	TRBJ1-2	TRBD1	NA	TRBV14
TGTGCCAGCAGTCCCACTAAGGGAGGCGGGGCAACAGATACGCAGTATTTT	CASSPTKGGGATDTQYF	TRBJ2-3	NA	NA	TRBV2
TGTGCCAGTCGGCCCGGGACTACTTCCTACGAGCAGTACTTC	CASRPGTTSYEQYF	TRBJ2-7	TRBD2	NA	TRBV19
TGTGCCAGCAGTGACTCGGGCGGGAACTCCTACAATGAGCAGTTCTTC	CASSDSGGNSYNEQFF	TRBJ2-1	NA	few	TRBV6-4
TGCAGCGCCTCTACTAGCGGCCAAGAGACCCAGTACTTC	CSASTSGQETQYF	TRBJ2-5	TRBD2	NA	TRBV29-1
TGTGCCAGTAGTACTAGAGGAGGGCCCTCCTACAATGAGCAGTTCTTC	CASSTRGGPSYNEQFF	TRBJ2-1	NA	NA	TRBV19
TGTGCCAGTACTCATAGGGGGAGTGTAGGGGCGTCGAACACTGAAGCTTTCTTT	CASTHRGSVGASNTEAFF	TRBJ1-1	NA	NA	TRBV19
TGTGCCTGGAGGGGCACAGGGGGCGCTGAAAAACCGTTTTTT	CAWRGTGGAEKPFF	TRBJ1-4	TRBD1	NA	TRBV30
TGCGCCAGCAGGGACAGGTCCTCTAATGAAAAACTGTTTTTT	CASRDRSSNEKLFF	TRBJ1-4	TRBD1	few	TRBV10-2
TGTGCCAGCAGCCCGCCGGGACACTACCAGGAGACCCAGTACTTC	CASSPPGHYQETQYF	TRBJ2-5	NA	NA	TRBV7-6
TGTGCCAGCAGCGTAGCTCCCTCGGACAGGAGTAACTATGGCTACACCTTC	CASSVAPSDRSNYGYTF	TRBJ1-2	TRBD1	once	TRBV9
TGTGCCTGGAGTACCCAGGGGCTCTATAATTCACCCCTCCACTTT	CAWSTQGLYNSPLHF	TRBJ1-6	NA	NA	TRBV30
TGTGCCAGCAGCTTATTCGGGACAGGGTTCTCTGGAAACACCATATATTTT	CASSLFGTGFSGNTIYF	TRBJ1-3	TRBD1	NA	TRBV7-8
TGTGCCAGTAGTATGTGGGGGGGCCCCTACGAGCAGTACTTC	CASSMWGGPYEQYF	TRBJ2-7	NA	NA	TRBV19
TGTGCCAGCACCCTAACCACCGGGGAGCTGTTTTTT	CASTLTTGELFF	TRBJ2-2	NA	few	TRBV6-6
TGTGCCAGTAGTCCGCCACGTGGACAGGTCAATCAGCCCCAGCATTTT	CASSPPRGQVNQPQHF	TRBJ1-5	TRBD1	few	TRBV19
TGTGCCAGTAGTATCCAGGATATTCAGTACTTC	CASSIQDIQYF	TRBJ2-4	NA	NA	TRBV19
TGTGCCAGCAGTTCCGCAGACAGGGCGCTAGGAAACACCATATATTTT	CASSSADRALGNTIYF	TRBJ1-3	TRBD1	once	TRBV27
TGTGCCAGCAACCCGTCAGGGGCCGCCTCCTACGAGCAGTACTTC	CASNPSGAASYEQYF	TRBJ2-7	NA	NA	TRBV28
TGTGCCAGCAGCGTAGAGAGCGTCTCCTACGAGCAGTACTTC	CASSVESVSYEQYF	TRBJ2-7	NA	NA	TRBV9
TGCGCCAGCAGCTTGTCGACTAGCACCGGGGAGCTGTTTTTT	CASSLSTSTGELFF	TRBJ2-2	NA	NA	TRBV5-1
TGCGCCAGCAGCTCGGGACTAGCGACGTTGGATGAGCAGTTCTTC	CASSSGLATLDEQFF	TRBJ2-1	TRBD2	NA	TRBV5-1
TGTGCCAGCAGCGGGACAGGGGACGAGCAGTACTTC	CASSGTGDEQYF	TRBJ2-7	TRBD1	once	TRBV28
TGTGCCAGCAGTACGACAGGGGGGCTCTACACTGAAGCTTTCTTT	CASSTTGGLYTEAFF	TRBJ1-1	TRBD1	NA	TRBV27
TGTGCCTGGAGTCCCCGGGATAATGAAAAACTGTTTTTT	CAWSPRDNEKLFF	TRBJ1-4	NA	NA	TRBV30
TGTGCCAGCAGTTTAGGCCAGGGGGCGGGCGGGGAGCTGTTTTTT	CASSLGQGAGGELFF	TRBJ2-2	TRBD1	NA	TRBV27
TGTGCCACCAGCAGAGGAAGGACAGTCCTCAATCAGCCCCAGCATTTT	CATSRGRTVLNQPQHF	TRBJ1-5	NA	NA	TRBV15
TGTGCCAGCAGTTTATCAGGGGCCCCAGCAGCTTTCTTT	CASSLSGAPAAFF	TRBJ1-1	NA	NA	TRBV28
TGCAGCCTCCCCAGGGACAGCCAAGAGACCCAGTACTTC	CSLPRDSQETQYF	TRBJ2-5	TRBD1	NA	TRBV29-1
TGTGCCAGCAGCACTCTAGCGGGGCCCTACAATGAGCAGTTCTTC	CASSTLAGPYNEQFF	TRBJ2-1	TRBD2	once	TRBV7-3
TGTGCCAGCAGCTTGGCCGGGGACAGGGCCTACAATGAGCAGTTCTTC	CASSLAGDRAYNEQFF	TRBJ2-1	TRBD1	NA	TRBV5-4
TGTGCCAGCTACCCCTCCGGGACAGGGGCCGAGACCCAGTACTTC	CASYPSGTGAETQYF	TRBJ2-5	TRBD1	once	TRBV5-6
TGTGCCAGCAGCCCTGGGACAGGGAAAAATGAGCAGTTCTTC	CASSPGTGKNEQFF	TRBJ2-1	TRBD1	NA	TRBV9
TGCGCCAGCAGCTTTCGGACTGATAGCAATCAGCCCCAGCATTTT	CASSFRTDSNQPQHF	TRBJ1-5	NA	once	TRBV4-1
TGTGCCAGCAGCAGCCAGGGGTACGAGCAGTACTTC	CASSSQGYEQYF	TRBJ2-7	NA	NA	TRBV7-2
TGTGCCAGTAGGTATAGCACAACTAATGAAAAACTGTTTTTT	CASRYSTTNEKLFF	TRBJ1-4	NA	once	TRBV19